This paragraph covers one T cell receptor (beta chain) sequence. Original methodology: The authors estimated nucleated cell counts from reference gene primer amplification. Produced via immunoSEQ multiplex PCR; TCRdb's table is partial and in-frame only. The DNA was the basis for D and trimming; V, J and clone size are from that table. Here the sample spans 200,000 to 250,000 clones, about 80% being singletons. The length of the CDR3 is 14 residues. From germline, CDR1 is MDHEN and CDR2 SYDVKM. Losses at the gene ends were 7 bases for V and 4 bases for J; bases not matched to a gene: 8. The data were taken from a study of blood T cell repertoires in COVID-19.

Source material: peripheral blood. The chain combines TRBV28 with TRBJ2-7, with 9 nucleotides matching TRBD1. This receptor was taken from a man older than 75 with acute or convalescent COVID-19. Here the CDR3 reads CASTWDRVNYEQYF. The DNA of the CDR3 is TGTGCCAGCACCTGGGACAGGGTTAATTACGAGCAGTACTTC.